Below are 15 T cell receptor beta chains sequenced from a single sample in a study of Graves' ophthalmopathy and Graves' hyperthyroidism. Amplification of the TCR beta CDR3 regions used RNA transcripts (as template). HTBI primers were employed in first-round RT-PCR, then a second-round multiplex PCR followed. One entry per CDR3 protein, called by TCRdb with MiXCR from the multiplex PCR reads. The repertoire holds 620,000 or so distinct CDR3 sequences, approximately 21% seen once, with around 6.9% in the top ten. The sequenced sample was peripheral blood. These receptor sequences come from a woman under 30 with stable Graves' hyperthyroidism. Some clones in this sample may be carry-over from other donors' samples.

Many counts were recorded for this clonotype. J is TRBJ1-1 and V is TRBV20-1, with a tentative D call TRBD1 (5 bases). Germline lookup yields CDR1 DFQATT and CDR2 SNEGSKA (reference sequence). V was cut by 7 bases and J by 5 bases, with 14 bases left in between. The CDR3 covers 12 residues. CDR3 sequence (DNA): TGCAGTGGTGCGGATCCAGGGACTGAAGCTTTCTTT. Protein: CSGADPGTEAFF.

CDR3 coding DNA: TGTGCCATCAGTGAGTCGAGTGGGGGCTCCTACGAGCAGTACTTC. Its protein product is CAISESSGGSYEQYF. The chain links TRBV10-3 to TRBJ2-7, with D perhaps assigned TRBD1 or TRBD2 (5 bases each). Germline V gene sequence: CDR1 ENHRY, CDR2 SYGVKD. V lost 0 bases and J 0 bases, leaving 9 bases between the germline ends. This CDR3 region has 15 residues.

This chain connects TRBV24-1 to TRBJ2-7, with TRBD1 identical over 12 bases. The V and J ends lost 2 bases and 6 bases, in that order; junction bases with no gene match: 4. This CDR3 region has 15 residues. Germline V gives CDR1 KGHDR, CDR2 SFDVKD. The CDR3 nucleotides are TGTGCCACCAGTGATTCGGGGACAGGGGGCGGCGAGCAGTACTTC. It encodes CATSDSGTGGGEQYF.

This clonotype was found many times. The chain employs TRBV2 and TRBJ1-5; no definite D call. V lost 2 bases and J 5 bases, leaving 10 bases between the germline ends. CDR1 is SNHLY, CDR2 FYNNEI, per germline. The CDR3 runs 14 residues. CDR3 sequence (DNA): TGTGCCAGCAGTGAACGGGTCGCGTATCAGCCCCAGCATTTT. Translated, it gives CASSERVAYQPQHF.

In regard to this clonotype: Just one base apart from a much larger clone, this may be a read error. The chain combines TRBV19 with TRBJ1-5; a possible D gene is TRBD1 (6 bases). The V and J ends lost 7 bases and 3 bases respectively, with 19 bases between them. Germline CDR1 is LNHDA and CDR2 is SQIVND (reference sequence). CDR3 size: 16 residues. The CDR3 sequence is CASIGAGGAPNQPQHF. The DNA for the CDR3 is TGTGCCAGTATAGGGGCTGGGGGCGCTCCCAATCAGCCCCAGCATTTT.

This clonotype has at least ten counts. This CDR3 reads CSARDPSDRVAGYTF. CDR3 in DNA: TGCAGTGCTAGAGACCCCTCGGACAGGGTGGCTGGCTACACCTTC. The J gene is TRBJ1-2, the V gene TRBV20-1; 8 nucleotides agree with TRBD1. The CDR3 spans 15 residues. The V and J ends lost 0 bases and 7 bases, in that order; junction bases with no gene match: 10. The germline V gene has CDR1 DFQATT and CDR2 SNEGSKA (reference sequence).

This clonotype was found many times. This sequence joins TRBV6-1 and TRBJ2-7; D is unclear. The germline V and J ends were trimmed by 3 bases and 6 bases, with 12 bases remaining between them. Germline-derived CDR1 and CDR2 are MNHNS and SASEGT. This CDR3 region has 13 residues. CDR3 amino acids: CASSDPVRREQYF. The CDR3 DNA is TGTGCCAGCAGTGATCCAGTTAGACGCGAGCAGTACTTC.

Ten or more counts support this clonotype. The chain has TRBV6-5 and TRBJ2-7; D is perhaps TRBD1 (6 bases). Per germline, CDR1 MNHEY and CDR2 SVGAGI. The V end lost 2 bases, the J end lost 2 bases, and 10 bases lay between the germline ends. The CDR3 loop spans 14 amino acids. CDR3 loop: CASSYAGETYEQYF. DNA of the CDR3: TGTGCCAGCAGTTACGCAGGGGAAACCTACGAGCAGTACTTC.

Ten or more counts support this clonotype. V usage is TRBV29-1 and J usage is TRBJ1-1; TRBD1 matches 7 bases. The germline CDR1 and CDR2 sequences are SQVTM and ANQGSEA. J lost 6 bases, V lost 6 bases, and 16 bases had no gene match. The CDR3 loop spans 15 amino acids. The CDR3 region has the DNA TGCAGCGTCGAGCACAGGGGTTGGGTGACGCCTGAAGCTTTCTTT. It is translated as CSVEHRGWVTPEAFF. Based on the CDR3 plus reference TRBV29-1 and TRBJ1-1, the full variable domain is SAVISQKPSRDICQRGTSLTIQCQVDSQVTMMFWYRQQPGQSLTLIATANQGSEATYESGFVIDKFPISRPNLTFSTLTVSNMSPEDSSIYLCSVEHRGWVTPEAFFGQGTRLTVV.

This clonotype was detected only a few times. This chain links TRBV4-1 with TRBJ2-2; 10 nucleotides line up with TRBD1. V gave up 4 bases and J gave up 6 bases; unmatched junction bases: 8. Germline V gives CDR1 MGHRA, CDR2 YSYEKL. CDR3 length equals 16 residues. The CDR3 coding sequence is TGCGCCAGCAGCCCCATTACGGGACAGGGGCCCGGGGAGCTGTTTTTT. This translates into CASSPITGQGPGELFF.

This clonotype was counted many times. The V call is TRBV13, the J call TRBJ2-7; 11 bases align to TRBD1. The length of the CDR3 is 14 residues. Germline V gene sequence: CDR1 PRHDT, CDR2 FYEKMQ (reference sequence). The V and J ends lost 5 bases and 9 bases, in that order; junction bases with no gene match: 9. CDR3: CASSPSGQGVVQYF. The CDR3 DNA reads as TGTGCCAGCAGCCCGTCGGGACAGGGGGTAGTGCAGTACTTC.

This clonotype was detected many times. The chain joins TRBV2 to TRBJ2-5; 9 bases are shared with TRBD2. From germline, CDR1 is SNHLY and CDR2 FYNNEI. The V gene end was trimmed by 3 bases and the J gene end by 1 base; junction bases not matched to a gene: 3. This CDR3 region has 15 residues. The CDR3 nucleotides read TGTGCCAGCAGTGATAATAGCGGGGGCCAAGAGACCCAGTACTTC. Protein sequence: CASSDNSGGQETQYF.

V and J are TRBV7-6 and TRBJ2-5; 8 bases line up with TRBD2. The V and J ends lost 5 bases and 5 bases, in that order; junction bases with no gene match: 7. In germline, CDR1 is SGHVS, CDR2 FNYEAQ. The CDR3 is made up of 14 amino acids. The CDR3: CASSRLAIGETQYF. Here the CDR3 DNA reads TGTGCCAGCAGCCGACTAGCGATAGGGGAGACCCAGTACTTC.

The chain is built from TRBV12-3 or TRBV12-4 and TRBJ1-5; a possible D gene is TRBD1 (6 bases). V lost 4 bases and J lost 1, with 14 bases in between. This CDR3 is 16 amino acids long. This CDR3 reads CASSSLTGISNQPQHF. For the CDR3, the DNA is TGTGCCAGCAGTTCCCTCACAGGGATCAGCAATCAGCCCCAGCATTTT.

The sample holds many counts of this clonotype. J is TRBJ1-6 and V is TRBV7-2; 9 bases fit TRBD1. The CDR3 extends over 14 amino acids. The germline V gene encodes CDR1 SGHTA and CDR2 FQGNSA. V dropped 6 bases and J dropped 6; count of bases not matched to a gene: 3. DNA for the CDR3: TGTGCCAGCAGATCGGGACAGGGTAATTCACCCCTCCACTTT. This sequence encodes CASRSGQGNSPLHF. The complete variable domain, with remaining parts taken from reference TRBV7-2 and TRBJ1-6, reads GAGVSQSPSNKVTEKGKDVELRCDPISGHTALYWYRQSLGQGLEFLIYFQGNSAPDKSGLPSDRFSAERTGGSVSTLTIQRTQQEDSAVYLCASRSGQGNSPLHFGNGTRLTVT.